This T cell receptor beta chain was documented in a study of blood T cells in healthy people across ages. The CDR3 has 13 amino acids. The V gene lost 2 bases and the J gene lost 6 bases, with 11 bases spanning the gap. Per the germline V gene, CDR1 is MNHEY and CDR2 is SMNVEV (reference sequence). This clonotype was seen a handful of times. Its specificity is not known. Total RNA was extracted at no less than 6 micrograms per sample. Using a J-beta primer mix together with a sample-barcoded 5' primer, a second PCR was run for roughly 6 to 12 cycles. From the 5' RACE reads, TCRdb called clonotypes with MiXCR, one entry per CDR3 protein. The sample lists roughly 550,000 distinct CDR3 sequences; approximately 25% were seen once. Overall study results and limits: With unsorted PBMCs, a conclusive comparison of naive versus antigen-experienced cells was not possible.

This sample also belongs to another study, concerning T cells of mothers and their children. That study adds: Healthy Caucasian mothers, a few in number, and their six children were the donors.

This clonotype was obtained from a boy younger than 18 in good health. Input material: blood. This chain connects TRBV27 to TRBJ2-7; D not certain. In DNA, the CDR3 is TGTGCCAGCAGTTTAAGGGTCCAATTCGAGCAGTACTTC. It translates to CASSLRVQFEQYF.